One sample yielded the 3 T cell receptor beta chains listed below, sequenced in a study of T cell clones after liver transplantation. Assay used: immunoSEQ multiplex PCR; TCRdb lists only in-frame clones, some missing. The table includes more than 95,000 clones, 82% detected once. The specimen was CD4+ T cells from blood, collected before liver transplant. The origin of the receptors is a human donor who received a liver transplant.

The rearrangement uses TRBV5-1 and TRBJ2-2; 7 bases line up with TRBD1. Germline V gene lookup returns CDR1 SGHRS and CDR2 YFSETQ. After removal of 6 bases from V and 0 bases from J, the junction contained 2 bases not matched to a gene. The CDR3 extends over 14 amino acids. The CDR3: CASTGTANTGELFF. CDR3 nucleotide sequence: TGCGCCAGCACCGGGACAGCGAACACCGGGGAGCTGTTTTTT. The whole variable domain, remainder taken from reference TRBV5-1 and TRBJ2-2, is KAGVTQTPRYLIKTRGQQVTLSCSPISGHRSVSWYQQTPGQGLQFLFEYFSETQRNKGNFPGRFSGRQFSNSRSEMNVSTLELGDSALYLCASTGTANTGELFFGEGSRLTVL.

On this clone itself: Other nucleotide sequences from this sample produce the same CDR3. V usage is TRBV7-9 and J usage is TRBJ2-5, with unresolved D. Germline assignment: CDR1 SEHNR and CDR2 FQNEAQ (reference sequence). The V and J ends lost 5 bases and 4 bases respectively, with 8 bases between them. The CDR3 is 12 amino acids. For the CDR3, the DNA is TGTGCCAGCAGCCTTCTATCAGAGACCCAGTACTTC. This sequence encodes CASSLLSETQYF.

This rearrangement joins TRBV19 to TRBJ2-1; D is uncertain. The CDR3 totals 12 residues. The germline V gene encodes CDR1 LNHDA and CDR2 SQIVND (reference sequence). Trimming removed 6 bases from V and 9 bases from J, with 12 bases in between. Written as DNA, the CDR3 is TGTGCCAGTAGACTAAGTATGAGTGAGCAGTTCTTC. Encoded protein: CASRLSMSEQFF.